These 11 T cell receptor beta chains share one sample of origin, sequenced in a study of Ad26.COV2.S vaccination and SARS-CoV-2 variants. The treatment denotes: about 20 received Ad26.COV2.S at low or high dose, single or two shots; 5 received placebo; per-sample allocation not given. Vaccine and placebo recipients were sampled on day 63 after the first injection. This table comes from immunoSEQ multiplex PCR, and its TCRdb copy is limited to in-frame clones, with some not included. The profile covers 400,000 to 500,000 clones, with roughly 90% appearing a single time and 3.6% taken by the ten largest. The input for sequencing was peripheral blood, taken in a trial of Ad26.COV2.S vaccine versus placebo. The receptor source for this set is a person between 18 and 65 years old who received the Ad26.COV2.S COVID-19 vaccine or a placebo.

J is TRBJ2-5 and V is TRBV19, with 8 bases identical to TRBD1. The CDR3 has 14 residues. The germline V gene encodes CDR1 LNHDA and CDR2 SQIVND (reference sequence). J was trimmed by 1 base and V by 8 bases; bases with no gene match: 6. The CDR3 DNA sequence: TGTGCCAGTGGTACAGGGGGTGCCCAAGAGACCCAGTACTTC. Amino acid sequence: CASGTGGAQETQYF.

The chain combines TRBV7-3 with TRBJ2-7; D gene unclear. The CDR3 sequence is 14 residues long. The V end lost 3 bases, the J end lost 0 bases, and 9 bases lay between the germline ends. Germline values: CDR1 SGHTA, CDR2 FQGTGA. The CDR3 region has the DNA TGTGCCAGCAGCTTCGACTCTAACTCCTACGAGCAGTACTTC. It is translated as CASSFDSNSYEQYF.

The chain carries TRBV30 and TRBJ2-3, with D possibly being TRBD2 (5 bases). Germline CDR1 and CDR2: GTSNPN and SVGIG (reference sequence). Trimming removed 1 base from V and 6 bases from J, with 14 bases in between. This CDR3 comprises 14 residues. Here the CDR3 DNA reads TGTGCCTGGAGTGCGCGCCCCGGGGTTGATACGCAGTATTTT. Residues: CAWSARPGVDTQYF.

The chain recombines TRBV6-6 with TRBJ2-5; D is unclear. This CDR3 spans 12 amino acids. Per germline, CDR1 MNHNY and CDR2 SVGAGI (reference sequence). Trimming cost V 2 bases and J 6 bases, with 7 bases left between them. In DNA, the CDR3 is TGTGCCAGCAGTTACAGGGAAAAGACCCAGTACTTC. It is translated as CASSYREKTQYF.

The sample holds one count of this clone. V is TRBV7-9 and J is TRBJ1-5; possible D gene TRBD1, 5 bases. The CDR3 is 14 residues long. Germline values: CDR1 SEHNR, CDR2 FQNEAQ (reference sequence). V was clipped by 0 bases and J by 7 bases, with 10 bases between them. The CDR3 region has the DNA TGTGCCAGCAGCTTAGCGGGGGGTTACCAGCCCCAGCATTTT. Its protein product is CASSLAGGYQPQHF.

V usage is TRBV29-1 and J usage is TRBJ2-1; 10 nucleotides match TRBD2. Germline loops: CDR1 SQVTM, CDR2 ANQGSEA. V gave up 5 bases and J gave up 1 base; unmatched junction bases: 14. The CDR3 has 18 residues. This CDR3 is CSVPGTRAGGLSYNEQFF. The CDR3 DNA follows: TGCAGCGTTCCGGGCACGAGAGCGGGGGGGCTATCCTACAATGAGCAGTTCTTC.

This rearrangement joins TRBV7-2 to TRBJ2-1, with unresolved D. Per germline, CDR1 SGHTA and CDR2 FQGNSA. The CDR3 covers 15 residues. Trimming left V 5 bases short and J 11 bases short, with 22 bases between. Written as DNA, the CDR3 is TGTGCCAGCAGCCCAGGCGCACGGAACACGCTTAAGCAGTTCTTC. As protein: CASSPGARNTLKQFF.

This chain uses TRBV6-6 with TRBJ2-7, with 10 nucleotides matching TRBD1. The V segment lost 8 bases and the J segment 5 bases; nucleotides outside the gene matches: 3. The CDR3 extends over 12 amino acids. Germline V gives CDR1 MNHNY, CDR2 SVGAGI (reference sequence). CDR3 loop: CASGDRGDEQYF. The CDR3 DNA is TGTGCCAGCGGGGACAGGGGAGACGAGCAGTACTTC.

The J gene is TRBJ1-4, the V gene TRBV6-2 or TRBV6-3, with D maybe TRBD1 (5 bases). The germline gives CDR1 MNHEY, CDR2 SVGEGT. The germline V and J ends were trimmed by 2 bases and 7 bases, with 11 bases remaining between them. The CDR3 consists of 14 residues. Here the CDR3 DNA reads TGTGCCAGCAGTTACGGGGCAGGGAGTGAAAAACTGTTTTTT. It translates to CASSYGAGSEKLFF.

The chain has TRBV18 and TRBJ2-5; 8 bases agree with TRBD2. Germline CDR1 KGHSH, CDR2 LQKENI. Germline trimming cut 8 bases from V and 5 bases from J; bases unmatched to any gene: 10. The CDR3 is 14 amino acids. CDR3 in amino acids: CASLLGGAWETQYF. The CDR3 coding sequence is TGTGCCAGCCTCCTCGGGGGGGCCTGGGAGACCCAGTACTTC. Filled out from reference TRBV18 and TRBJ2-5, the complete variable domain reads NAGVMQNPRHLVRRRGQEARLRCSPMKGHSHVYWYRQLPEEGLKFMVYLQKENIIDESGMPKERFSAEFPKEGPSILRIQQVVRGDSAAYFCASLLGGAWETQYFGPGTRLLVL.

The genes are TRBV24-1 and TRBJ2-7; unclear D gene. Germline V gives CDR1 KGHDR, CDR2 SFDVKD. V gave up 7 bases and J gave up 2 bases, with 5 bases separating them. This CDR3 spans 11 amino acids. The CDR3: CATRDAYEQYF. The CDR3 DNA sequence: TGTGCCACCAGGGACGCCTACGAGCAGTACTTC.